The clone carrying this T cell receptor beta chain was detected once. These data originate in a study of OX40 agonist ivuxolimab in advanced cancers. Turning to the study itself: Past anti-PD-1, anti-PD-L1 or anti-CTLA-4 therapy was accepted, and roughly 38% had received some.

Produced via immunoSEQ multiplex PCR; TCRdb's table is partial and in-frame only. Of more than 80,000 clones listed, around nine tenths are singletons. The sequencing here drew on CD4+ or CD8+ T cells sorted from blood, taken in a trial of the OX40 agonist ivuxolimab. The TCR originated in an adult with an advanced solid tumor such as melanoma, head and neck, liver or kidney cancer.

The CDR3 protein is CASSQGFNTGELFF. CDR3 in DNA: TGTGCCAGCAGCCAAGGGTTTAACACCGGGGAGCTGTTTTTT. This rearrangement joins TRBV14 to TRBJ2-2; D not certain. CDR1 is SGHDN, CDR2 FVKESK, per germline. V lost 1 base and J lost 2, with 5 bases in between. This CDR3 contains 14 residues.